What follows is one T cell receptor (beta chain) and its context. This table comes from immunoSEQ multiplex PCR, and its TCRdb copy is limited to in-frame clones, with some not included. Here the sample spans more than 100,000 clones, roughly 92% being singletons. The data stem from a study of T cell changes during pregnancy in multiple sclerosis. The CDR3 extends over 14 amino acids. Trimming removed 10 bases from V and 3 bases from J, with 20 bases in between. In germline, CDR1 is SGHRS, CDR2 YFSETQ. V gene TRBV5-1 combines with J gene TRBJ2-7; D is perhaps TRBD1 (5 bases). The source of this sequence is a female donor with multiple sclerosis, enrolled in a pregnancy study. The sample consisted of peripheral blood, taken after pregnancy. The CDR3 loop reads CASSKSGINYEQYF. CDR3 bases: TGCGCCTCCAGCAAATCAGGGATAAACTACGAGCAGTACTTC.